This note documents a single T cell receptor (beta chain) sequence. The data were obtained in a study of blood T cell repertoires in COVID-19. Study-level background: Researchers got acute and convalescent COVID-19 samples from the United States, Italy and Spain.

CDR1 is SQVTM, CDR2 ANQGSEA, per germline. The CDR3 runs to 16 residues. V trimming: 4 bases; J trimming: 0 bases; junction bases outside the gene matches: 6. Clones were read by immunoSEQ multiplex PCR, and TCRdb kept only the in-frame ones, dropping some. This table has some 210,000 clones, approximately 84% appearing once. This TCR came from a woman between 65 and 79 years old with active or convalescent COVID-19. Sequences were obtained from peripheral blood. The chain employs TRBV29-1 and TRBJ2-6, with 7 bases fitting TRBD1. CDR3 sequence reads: CSVVDRELSGANVLTF. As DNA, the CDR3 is TGCAGCGTTGTCGACAGGGAACTCTCTGGGGCCAACGTCCTGACTTTC.